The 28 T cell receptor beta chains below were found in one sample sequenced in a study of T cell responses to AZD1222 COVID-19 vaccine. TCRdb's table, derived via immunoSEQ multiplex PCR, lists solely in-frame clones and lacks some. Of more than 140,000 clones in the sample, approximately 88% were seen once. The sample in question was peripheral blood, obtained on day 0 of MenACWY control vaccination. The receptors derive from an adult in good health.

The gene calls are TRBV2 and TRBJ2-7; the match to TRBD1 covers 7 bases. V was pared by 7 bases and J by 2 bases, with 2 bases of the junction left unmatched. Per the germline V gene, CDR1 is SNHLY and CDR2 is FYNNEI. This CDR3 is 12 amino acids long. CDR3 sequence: CASKGGPYEQYF. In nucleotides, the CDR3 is TGTGCCAGCAAAGGGGGCCCCTACGAGCAGTACTTC.

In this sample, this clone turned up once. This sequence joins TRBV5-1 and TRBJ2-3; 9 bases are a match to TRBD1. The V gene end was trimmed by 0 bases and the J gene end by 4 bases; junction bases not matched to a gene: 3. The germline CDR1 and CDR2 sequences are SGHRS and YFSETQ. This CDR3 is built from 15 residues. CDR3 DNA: TGCGCCAGCAGCTTGGGGGACAGGGATGCAGATACGCAGTATTTT. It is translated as CASSLGDRDADTQYF.

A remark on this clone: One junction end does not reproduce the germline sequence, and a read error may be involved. The CDR3 spells CAGSDTLREVAKNIQYF. The CDR3 coding sequence is TGCGCCGGCAGCGATACCCTCAGGGAGGTAGCCAAAAACATTCAGTACTTC. V and J are TRBV4-1 and TRBJ2-4, with D maybe TRBD2 (6 bases). Germline lookup yields CDR1 MGHRA and CDR2 YSYEKL. The CDR3 sequence is 17 residues long.

The DNA for the CDR3 is TGTGCCAGCAGCTTGCTCCAGGGGGCAGCTGAAGCTTTCTTT. Translating it yields CASSLLQGAAEAFF. This chain uses TRBV5-4 with TRBJ1-1, with 8 bases lining up with TRBD1. Per the germline V gene, CDR1 is SGHNT and CDR2 is YYREEE (reference sequence). With 1 base clipped from V and 6 bases from J, the junction kept 5 bases outside the gene matches. The CDR3 spans 14 residues.

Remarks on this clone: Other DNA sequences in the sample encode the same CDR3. CDR3 nucleotide sequence: TGTGCCAGCAGTCTCAGGGGGGATGAGCAGTTCTTC. Its protein product is CASSLRGDEQFF. This chain connects TRBV27 to TRBJ2-1, with TRBD1 as a possible D gene (7 bases). Trimming removed 5 bases from V and 8 bases from J, with 10 bases in between. This CDR3 has 12 amino acids. CDR1 and CDR2 (germline): MNHEY, SMNVEV (reference sequence).

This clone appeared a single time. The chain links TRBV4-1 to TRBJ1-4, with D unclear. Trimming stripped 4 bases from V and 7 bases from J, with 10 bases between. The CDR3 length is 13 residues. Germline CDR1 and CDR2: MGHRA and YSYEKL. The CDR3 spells CASSRPLGEKLFF. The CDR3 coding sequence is TGCGCCAGCAGCCGCCCATTGGGTGAAAAACTGTTTTTT.

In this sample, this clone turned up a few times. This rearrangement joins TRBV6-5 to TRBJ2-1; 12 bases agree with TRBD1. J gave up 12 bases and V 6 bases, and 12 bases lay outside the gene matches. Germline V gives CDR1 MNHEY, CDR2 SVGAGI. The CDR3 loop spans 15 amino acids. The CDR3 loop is CASSAGQGALFGQFF. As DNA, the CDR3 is TGTGCCAGCAGCGCGGGACAGGGGGCGTTATTTGGGCAGTTCTTC.

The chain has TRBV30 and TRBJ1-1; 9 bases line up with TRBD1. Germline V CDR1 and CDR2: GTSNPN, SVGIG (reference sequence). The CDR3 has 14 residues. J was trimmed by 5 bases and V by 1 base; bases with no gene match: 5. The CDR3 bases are TGTGCCTGGAGTGGCCCGGGACAGGGTACTGAAGCTTTCTTT. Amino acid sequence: CAWSGPGQGTEAFF.

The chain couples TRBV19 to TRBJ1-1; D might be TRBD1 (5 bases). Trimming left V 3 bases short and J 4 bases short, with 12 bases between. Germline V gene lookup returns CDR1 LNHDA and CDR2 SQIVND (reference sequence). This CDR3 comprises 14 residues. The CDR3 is CASSMGGVVTEAFF. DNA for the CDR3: TGTGCCAGTAGTATGGGGGGGGTTGTCACTGAAGCTTTCTTT. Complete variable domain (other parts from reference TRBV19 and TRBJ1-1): DGGITQSPKYLFRKEGQNVTLSCEQNLNHDAMYWYRQDPGQGLRLIYYSQIVNDFQKGDIAEGYSVSREKKESFPLTVTSAQKNPTAFYLCASSMGGVVTEAFFGQGTRLTVV.

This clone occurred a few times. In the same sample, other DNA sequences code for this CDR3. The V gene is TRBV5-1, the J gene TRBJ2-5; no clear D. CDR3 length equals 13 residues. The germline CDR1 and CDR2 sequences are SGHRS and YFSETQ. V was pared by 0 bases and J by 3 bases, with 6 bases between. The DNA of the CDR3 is TGCGCCAGCAGCTTGGTGGCGGAAGAGACCCAGTACTTC. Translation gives CASSLVAEETQYF.

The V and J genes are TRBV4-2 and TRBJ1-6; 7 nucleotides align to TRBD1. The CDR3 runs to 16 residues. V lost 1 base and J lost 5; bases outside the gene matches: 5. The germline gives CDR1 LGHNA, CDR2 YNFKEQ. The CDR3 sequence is CASSQGQGLNNSPLHF. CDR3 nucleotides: TGTGCCAGCAGCCAAGGACAGGGTTTGAATAATTCACCCCTCCACTTT.

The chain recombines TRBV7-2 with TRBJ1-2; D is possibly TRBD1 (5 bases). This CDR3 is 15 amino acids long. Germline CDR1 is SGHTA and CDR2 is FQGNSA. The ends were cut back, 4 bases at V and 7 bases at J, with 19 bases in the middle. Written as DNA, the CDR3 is TGTGCCAGCAGCTACCTACAGGTTCCTGGAGGTGGCTACACCTTC. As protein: CASSYLQVPGGGYTF.

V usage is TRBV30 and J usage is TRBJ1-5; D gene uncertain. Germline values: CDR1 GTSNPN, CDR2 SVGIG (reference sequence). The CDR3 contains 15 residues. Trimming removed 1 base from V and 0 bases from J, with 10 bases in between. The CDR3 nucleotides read TGTGCCTGGAGTGGCCTGGGCTATAGCAATCAGCCCCAGCATTTT. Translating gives CAWSGLGYSNQPQHF.

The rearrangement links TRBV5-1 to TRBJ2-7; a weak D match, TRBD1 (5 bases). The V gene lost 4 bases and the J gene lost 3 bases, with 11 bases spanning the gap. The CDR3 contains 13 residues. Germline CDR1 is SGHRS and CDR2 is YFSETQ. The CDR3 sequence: CASSDQGDYEQYF. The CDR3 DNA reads TGCGCCAGCAGCGACCAGGGCGACTACGAGCAGTACTTC. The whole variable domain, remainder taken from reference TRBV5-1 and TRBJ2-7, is KAGVTQTPRYLIKTRGQQVTLSCSPISGHRSVSWYQQTPGQGLQFLFEYFSETQRNKGNFPGRFSGRQFSNSRSEMNVSTLELGDSALYLCASSDQGDYEQYFGPGTRLTVT.

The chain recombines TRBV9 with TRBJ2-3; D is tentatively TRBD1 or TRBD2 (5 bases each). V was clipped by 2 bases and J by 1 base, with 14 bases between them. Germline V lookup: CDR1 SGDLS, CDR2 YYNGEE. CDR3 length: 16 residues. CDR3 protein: CASSVGRAGGTDTQYF. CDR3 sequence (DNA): TGTGCCAGCAGCGTGGGCAGGGCGGGCGGCACAGATACGCAGTATTTT.

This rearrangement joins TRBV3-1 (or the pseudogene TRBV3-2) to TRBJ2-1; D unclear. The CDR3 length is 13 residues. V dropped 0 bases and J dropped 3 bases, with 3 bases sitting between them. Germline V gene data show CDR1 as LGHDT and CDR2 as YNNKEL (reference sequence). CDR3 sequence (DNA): TGTGCCAGCAGCCAAGACGACTACAATGAGCAGTTCTTC. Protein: CASSQDDYNEQFF.

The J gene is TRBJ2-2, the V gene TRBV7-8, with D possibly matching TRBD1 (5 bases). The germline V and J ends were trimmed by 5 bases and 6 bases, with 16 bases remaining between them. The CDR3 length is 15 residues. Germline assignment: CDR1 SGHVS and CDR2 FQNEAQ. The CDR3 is CASSQGYGLPGELFF. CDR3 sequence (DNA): TGTGCCAGCAGCCAGGGTTACGGCTTACCCGGGGAGCTGTTTTTT.

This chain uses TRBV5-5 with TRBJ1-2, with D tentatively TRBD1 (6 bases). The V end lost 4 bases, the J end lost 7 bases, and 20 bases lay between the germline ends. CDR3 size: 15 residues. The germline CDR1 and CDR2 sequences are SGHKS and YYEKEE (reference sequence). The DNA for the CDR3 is TGTGCCAGCAGCCAACCATGGACAGTTGTCGGTGGCTACACCTTC. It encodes CASSQPWTVVGGYTF. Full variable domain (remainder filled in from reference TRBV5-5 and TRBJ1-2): DAGVTQSPTHLIKTRGQQVTLRCSPISGHKSVSWYQQVLGQGPQFIFQYYEKEERGRGNFPDRFSARQFPNYSSELNVNALLLGDSALYLCASSQPWTVVGGYTFGSGTRLTVV.

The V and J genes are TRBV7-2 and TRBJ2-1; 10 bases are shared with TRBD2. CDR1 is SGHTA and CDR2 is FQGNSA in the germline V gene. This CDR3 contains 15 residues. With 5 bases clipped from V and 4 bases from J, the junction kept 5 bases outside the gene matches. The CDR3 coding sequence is TGTGCCAGCAGCCCGGGACTAGCGTTTTACAATGAGCAGTTCTTC. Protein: CASSPGLAFYNEQFF.

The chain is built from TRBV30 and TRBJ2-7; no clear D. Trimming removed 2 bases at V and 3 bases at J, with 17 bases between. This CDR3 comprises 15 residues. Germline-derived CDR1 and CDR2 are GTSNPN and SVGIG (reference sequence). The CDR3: CAWSKSWMAGYEQYF. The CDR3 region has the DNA TGTGCCTGGAGTAAATCTTGGATGGCCGGCTACGAGCAGTACTTC.

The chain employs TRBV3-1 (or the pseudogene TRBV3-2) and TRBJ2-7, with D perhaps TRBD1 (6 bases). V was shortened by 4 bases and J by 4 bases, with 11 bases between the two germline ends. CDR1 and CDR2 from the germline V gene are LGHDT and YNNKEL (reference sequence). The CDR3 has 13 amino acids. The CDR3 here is CASSPRTDYEQYF. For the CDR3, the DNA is TGTGCCAGCAGCCCCAGGACAGATTACGAGCAGTACTTC.

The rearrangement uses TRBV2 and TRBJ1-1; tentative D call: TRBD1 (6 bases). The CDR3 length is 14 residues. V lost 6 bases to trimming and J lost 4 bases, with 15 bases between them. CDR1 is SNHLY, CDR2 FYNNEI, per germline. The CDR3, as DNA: TGTGCCAGCAGCTCGAGGGGGGGTGGCACTGAAGCTTTCTTT. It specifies CASSSRGGGTEAFF. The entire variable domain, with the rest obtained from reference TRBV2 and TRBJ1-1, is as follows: EPEVTQTPSHQVTQMGQEVILRCVPISNHLYFYWYRQILGQKVEFLVSFYNNEISEKSEIFDDQFSVERPDGSNFTLKIRSTKLEDSAMYFCASSSRGGGTEAFFGQGTRLTVV.

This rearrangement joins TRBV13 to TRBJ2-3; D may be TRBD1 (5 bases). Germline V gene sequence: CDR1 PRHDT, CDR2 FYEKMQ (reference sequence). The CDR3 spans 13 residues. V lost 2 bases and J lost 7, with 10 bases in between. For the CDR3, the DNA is TGTGCCAGCAGCTTAACAGGTGGAAATACGCAGTATTTT. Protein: CASSLTGGNTQYF.

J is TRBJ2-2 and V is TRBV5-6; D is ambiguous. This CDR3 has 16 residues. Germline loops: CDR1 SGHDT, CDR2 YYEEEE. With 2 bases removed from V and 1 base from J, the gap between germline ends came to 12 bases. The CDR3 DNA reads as TGTGCCAGCAGCTTCGGCCTAATCCTGAACACCGGGGAGCTGTTTTTT. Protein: CASSFGLILNTGELFF.

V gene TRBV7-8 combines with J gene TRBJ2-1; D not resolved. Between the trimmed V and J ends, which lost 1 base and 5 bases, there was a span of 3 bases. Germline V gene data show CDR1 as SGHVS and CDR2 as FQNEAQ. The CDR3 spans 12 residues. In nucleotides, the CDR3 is TGTGCCAGCAGCTTAGGGGACAATGAGCAGTTCTTC. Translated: CASSLGDNEQFF.

DNA for the CDR3: TGTGCCAGCTTCAAATCTAACACTGAAGCTTTCTTT. Protein sequence: CASFKSNTEAFF. The chain is built from TRBV5-8 and TRBJ1-1; D not resolved. This CDR3 is 12 amino acids long. CDR1 is SGHTS and CDR2 is YDEGEE in the germline V gene. V lost 7 bases and J lost 2, with 9 bases in between. Complete variable domain (other parts from reference TRBV5-8 and TRBJ1-1): EAGVTQSPTHLIKTRGQQATLRCSPISGHTSVYWYQQALGLGLQFLLWYDEGEERNRGNFPPRFSGRQFPNYSSELNVNALELEDSALYLCASFKSNTEAFFGQGTRLTVV.

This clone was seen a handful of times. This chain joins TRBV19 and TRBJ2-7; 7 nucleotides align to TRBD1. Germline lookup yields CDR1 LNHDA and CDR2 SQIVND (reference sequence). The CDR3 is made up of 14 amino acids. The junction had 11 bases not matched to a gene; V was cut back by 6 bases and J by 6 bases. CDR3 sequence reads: CASRQTGWASEQYF. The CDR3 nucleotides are TGTGCCAGTAGACAGACAGGGTGGGCCAGCGAGCAGTACTTC.

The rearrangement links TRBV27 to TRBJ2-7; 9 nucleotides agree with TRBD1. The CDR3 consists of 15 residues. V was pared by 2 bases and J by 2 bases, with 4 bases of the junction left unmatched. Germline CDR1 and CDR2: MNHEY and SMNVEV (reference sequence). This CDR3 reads CASSLKGTGTYEQYF. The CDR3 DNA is TGTGCCAGCAGTTTAAAGGGGACAGGGACCTACGAGCAGTACTTC.